This note documents a single TCR beta chain sequence. The entry originates in a study of human T cells and chemical hapten exposure. Study in general: Diphenylcyclopropenone doses were given weekly to the scalps of patients across the approximately 24-week study. Epicutaneous patch tests delivered 0.01% DPC to the upper back, with evaluation at 6 days.

Germline V gives CDR1 SQVTM, CDR2 ANQGSEA. The CDR3 extends over 13 amino acids. Trimming took 4 bases from V and 8 from J, leaving 15 bases between them. The time point was: patch test 1, 2 weeks after DPC sensitization. This sample's treatment: therapeutic diphenylcyclopropenone sensitization with weekly scalp DPC. Library preparation tagged each individual cDNA molecule with a unique molecular identifier. TCRdb re-derived calls from the RACE reads in MiXCR, one entry per CDR3 protein. The sample contains tens of thousands of distinct CDR3 sequences, approximately 8% of which appear only once. V gene TRBV29-1 combines with J gene TRBJ2-1, with D perhaps TRBD1 (5 bases). Sample: whole blood, taken in connection with sensitization to the hapten diphenylcyclopropenone (DPC). The TCR comes from a woman aged 30 to 39 with alopecia areata. Some clones in this sample may be carry-over from other donors' samples. The CDR3 loop is CSVGSGNPDEQFF. The CDR3 region has the DNA TGCAGCGTTGGCTCAGGGAATCCGGATGAGCAGTTCTTC.